Sequencing of this T cell receptor beta chain was carried out in a study of pediatric ulcerative colitis. Findings and limits, study-wide: In rectum, acute severe colitis had expanded clones and less diversity.

The trim removed 3 bases at V and 2 bases at J, leaving 10 bases unmatched. Germline V CDR1 and CDR2: SGHDN, FVKESK. The CDR3 loop spans 18 amino acids. Before the diagnostic colonoscopy, ulcerative colitis patients were free of immunosuppressive medication. About this clone: Its matching antigen is unknown.

Clones were sequenced by immunoSEQ multiplex PCR, and TCRdb holds only the in-frame ones, with some missing. Among approximately 60,000 clones listed, about 90% were seen once. The sequenced sample consisted of blood. The TCR comes from a boy aged 5-17 years with severe ulcerative colitis. The chain couples TRBV14 to TRBJ2-2, with 9 bases that match TRBD2. CDR3 DNA: TGTGCCAGCAGCCACCAACTCAGGACTAGCGACAACACCGGGGAGCTGTTTTTT. This translates into CASSHQLRTSDNTGELFF.